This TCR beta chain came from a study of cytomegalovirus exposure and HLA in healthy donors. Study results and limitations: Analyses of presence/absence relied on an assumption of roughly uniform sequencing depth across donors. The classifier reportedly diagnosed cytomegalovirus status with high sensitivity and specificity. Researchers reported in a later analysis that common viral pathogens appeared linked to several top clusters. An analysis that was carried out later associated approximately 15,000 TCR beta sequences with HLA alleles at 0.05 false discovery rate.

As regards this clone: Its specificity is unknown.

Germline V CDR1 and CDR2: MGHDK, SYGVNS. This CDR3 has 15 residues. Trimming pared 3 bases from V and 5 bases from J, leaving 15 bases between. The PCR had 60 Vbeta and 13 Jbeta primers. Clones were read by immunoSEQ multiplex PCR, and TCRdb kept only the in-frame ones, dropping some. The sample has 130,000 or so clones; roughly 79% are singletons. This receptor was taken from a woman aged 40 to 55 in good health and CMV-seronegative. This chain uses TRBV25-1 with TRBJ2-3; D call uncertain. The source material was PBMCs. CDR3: CASSERKFKGDTQYF. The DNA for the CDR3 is TGTGCCAGCAGTGAGAGGAAGTTTAAAGGAGATACGCAGTATTTT.